The 23 T cell receptor beta chains below were found in one sample sequenced in a study of blood T cell repertoires in COVID-19. TCRdb keeps only in-frame clones here, not all; method: immunoSEQ multiplex PCR. The data hold about 350,000 clones, with approximately 87% observed a single time. The sample was PBMCs or T cells enriched from blood (not recorded which). The receptors here all came from a woman aged 30 to 39 who had recovered from COVID-19.

The chain recombines TRBV9 with TRBJ1-2; no clear D. Germline CDR1 is SGDLS and CDR2 is YYNGEE. V was trimmed by 6 bases and J by 11 bases, leaving 11 bases between them. This CDR3 has 10 residues. The CDR3, as DNA: TGTGCCAGCACGGGTGACGGTTACACCTTC. Protein: CASTGDGYTF.

On this clone itself: The same CDR3 arises from other DNA sequences in this sample as well. The chain links TRBV12-3 or TRBV12-4 to TRBJ1-1; D is unresolved. Trimming left V 3 bases short and J 1 base short, with 6 bases between. This CDR3 has 13 amino acids. The CDR3 bases are TGTGCCAGCAGTTTCACAGAGAACACTGAAGCTTTCTTT. It is translated as CASSFTENTEAFF.

V gene TRBV2 combines with J gene TRBJ1-2; 7 bases align to TRBD1. Germline-derived CDR1 and CDR2 are SNHLY and FYNNEI. Trimming cost V 7 bases and J 3 bases; bases outside gene matches: 14. The CDR3 runs 16 residues. For the CDR3, the DNA is TGTGCCAGCATTGGACAGGCCGCCGGGCCGGACTATGGCTACACCTTC. This encodes CASIGQAAGPDYGYTF.

The V and J genes are TRBV28 and TRBJ1-3; the D gene is possibly TRBD1 (5 bases). Germline CDR1 reads MDHEN; CDR2 reads SYDVKM. The V gene lost 10 bases and the J gene lost 7 bases, with 17 bases spanning the gap. This CDR3 region has 13 residues. DNA for the CDR3: TGTGCCACCGCTATTCAGGGCTCTAACACCATATATTTT. It yields the protein CATAIQGSNTIYF.

This sequence joins TRBV7-9 and TRBJ1-3; D is unclear. Deletions cut 11 bases from V and 0 bases from J, with 14 bases between. The CDR3 contains 14 residues. Germline lookup yields CDR1 SEHNR and CDR2 FQNEAQ (reference sequence). Written as DNA, the CDR3 is TGTGCCTATAGTGACCTAGCCTCTGGAAACACCATATATTTT. Protein sequence: CAYSDLASGNTIYF.

The chain combines TRBV5-4 with TRBJ1-1; 9 positions match TRBD1. Per germline, CDR1 SGHNT and CDR2 YYREEE (reference sequence). This CDR3 is 13 amino acids long. The trim removed 4 bases at V and 8 bases at J, leaving 6 bases unmatched. The CDR3 reads CASSLGQGIEAFF. CDR3 nucleotide sequence: TGTGCCAGCAGCCTAGGACAGGGGATAGAAGCTTTCTTT.

In this sample, this clone turned up once. This sequence joins TRBV5-5 and TRBJ2-4; 7 bases are shared with TRBD1. J gave up 11 bases and V 0 bases, and 5 bases lay outside the gene matches. The CDR3 covers 13 residues. Per germline, CDR1 SGHKS and CDR2 YYEKEE (reference sequence). In DNA, the CDR3 is TGTGCCAGCAGCTTGGCCGGGACAGATCTTCAGTACTTC. Translating gives CASSLAGTDLQYF.

V gene TRBV28 combines with J gene TRBJ2-3; D might be TRBD2 (6 bases). Germline V gives CDR1 MDHEN, CDR2 SYDVKM. The germline V and J ends were trimmed by 10 bases and 3 bases, with 17 bases remaining between them. The length of the CDR3 is 14 residues. CDR3 loop: CATLLAGRTDTQYF. In DNA, the CDR3 is TGTGCCACCCTCCTCGCGGGGAGGACAGATACGCAGTATTTT.

The chain employs TRBV5-1 and TRBJ2-1, with TRBD2 as a possible D gene (6 bases). The CDR3 totals 13 residues. The germline V and J ends were trimmed by 3 bases and 9 bases, with 13 bases remaining between them. CDR1 is SGHRS, CDR2 YFSETQ, per germline. The CDR3, as DNA: TGCGCCAGCAGCTCGGCGGAGGGGACTGAGCAGTTCTTC. Its protein product is CASSSAEGTEQFF.

The chain joins TRBV28 to TRBJ1-2; possible D gene TRBD1, 5 bases. V was shortened by 6 bases and J by 4 bases, with 9 bases between the two germline ends. The germline gives CDR1 MDHEN, CDR2 SYDVKM. The CDR3 covers 12 residues. CDR3 protein: CASRLTGYGYTF. The CDR3 coding sequence is TGTGCCAGCAGACTCACAGGCTATGGCTACACCTTC.

In its sample, this clone was seen once. V gene TRBV24-1 combines with J gene TRBJ2-7; TRBD1 matches 11 bases. The CDR3 is made up of 15 amino acids. CDR1 and CDR2 from the germline V gene are KGHDR and SFDVKD. V was clipped by 5 bases and J by 6 bases; unmatched bases: 8. The CDR3 sequence is CATSGQGQGDPEQYF. The CDR3, as DNA: TGTGCCACCAGTGGCCAGGGACAGGGGGATCCCGAGCAGTACTTC.

The V gene is TRBV18, the J gene TRBJ2-3; 8 bases are a match to TRBD2. V lost 3 bases and J lost 2; bases outside the gene matches: 4. Germline V gene lookup returns CDR1 KGHSH and CDR2 LQKENI. This CDR3 is 15 amino acids long. CDR3: CASSPVSGTTDTQYF. The CDR3 nucleotides read TGTGCCAGCTCACCGGTTAGCGGGACCACAGATACGCAGTATTTT. Variable domain in full (rest from reference TRBV18 and TRBJ2-3): NAGVMQNPRHLVRRRGQEARLRCSPMKGHSHVYWYRQLPEEGLKFMVYLQKENIIDESGMPKERFSAEFPKEGPSILRIQQVVRGDSAAYFCASSPVSGTTDTQYFGPGTRLTVL.

The rearrangement joins TRBV5-1 to TRBJ1-1; D ambiguous. The CDR3 is 14 amino acids. The germline CDR1 and CDR2 sequences are SGHRS and YFSETQ. Trimming removed 0 bases from V and 3 bases from J, with 9 bases in between. The CDR3 loop is CASSLVGLDTEAFF. In DNA, the CDR3 is TGCGCCAGCAGCTTGGTGGGCCTGGACACTGAAGCTTTCTTT.

The chain couples TRBV11-3 to TRBJ1-2; D remains unclear. V dropped 5 bases and J dropped 6 bases, with 25 bases sitting between them. From germline, CDR1 is SGHNT and CDR2 YENEEA. CDR3 length: 17 residues. The CDR3 nucleotides are TGTGCCAGCAGCCCCTCCTCCTGGCACCGGCGGTATGATGGCTACACCTTC. Translated: CASSPSSWHRRYDGYTF.

The chain links TRBV4-1 to TRBJ1-5; D unclear. V lost 0 bases to trimming and J lost 3 bases, with 9 bases between them. The CDR3 length is 15 residues. Germline CDR1 is MGHRA and CDR2 is YSYEKL. CDR3 in DNA: TGCGCCAGCAGCCAAGATTGGCCGATCAATCAGCCCCAGCATTTT. It specifies CASSQDWPINQPQHF.

The chain links TRBV5-1 to TRBJ1-4; D remains unclear. V lost 0 bases and J lost 3, with 9 bases in between. CDR3 length: 15 amino acids. The germline V gene encodes CDR1 SGHRS and CDR2 YFSETQ. CDR3 sequence: CASSLVPGANEKLFF. The CDR3 bases are TGCGCCAGCAGCTTGGTTCCCGGAGCTAATGAAAAACTGTTTTTT.

This clone has more than one count but fewer than ten. The chain links TRBV4-1 to TRBJ1-2; 7 nucleotides align to TRBD1. Germline V gene data show CDR1 as MGHRA and CDR2 as YSYEKL. Trimming cost V 0 bases and J 8 bases; bases outside gene matches: 6. CDR3 length equals 14 residues. CDR3 sequence: CASSQDDRVGGYTF. CDR3 bases: TGCGCCAGCAGCCAAGACGACAGGGTAGGAGGCTACACCTTC.

V gene TRBV7-9 combines with J gene TRBJ1-1; D remains ambiguous. V dropped 6 bases and J dropped 4 bases, with 15 bases sitting between them. The CDR3 runs 14 residues. Germline loops: CDR1 SEHNR, CDR2 FQNEAQ (reference sequence). The CDR3 is CASSSPAVGTEAFF. The DNA of the CDR3 is TGTGCCAGCAGTTCACCGGCGGTGGGCACTGAAGCTTTCTTT.

This clone was observed a single time. In DNA, the CDR3 is TGTGCCAGTAGTTCAATCGACATAGAAACTGAAGCTTTCTTT. This sequence encodes CASSSIDIETEAFF. This chain connects TRBV19 to TRBJ1-1; D call uncertain. Trimming stripped 5 bases from V and 5 bases from J, with 15 bases between. CDR1 and CDR2 from the germline V gene are LNHDA and SQIVND (reference sequence). The CDR3 sequence is 14 residues long.

The chain recombines TRBV4-1 with TRBJ2-3; TRBD1 is a possible D gene (5 bases). The CDR3 totals 18 residues. Germline V gene data show CDR1 as MGHRA and CDR2 as YSYEKL. V was clipped by 1 base and J by 1 base, with 18 bases between them. Written as DNA, the CDR3 is TGCGCCAGCAGCCAAGGCACGCTGAGACAGTTGCGCACAGATACGCAGTATTTT. Translated, it gives CASSQGTLRQLRTDTQYF.

The rearrangement joins TRBV24-1 to TRBJ2-3, with 9 bases matching TRBD2. CDR1 and CDR2 (germline): KGHDR, SFDVKD. The CDR3 extends over 14 amino acids. After removal of 6 bases from V and 4 bases from J, the junction contained 4 bases not matched to a gene. The CDR3 DNA follows: TGTGCCACCAGTCCTAGCGGGGTTGCAGATACGCAGTATTTT. It encodes CATSPSGVADTQYF.

CDR3 loop: CASSEGQGIGGYTF. CDR3 sequence (DNA): TGTGCCAGCAGCGAGGGCCAGGGGATTGGTGGCTACACCTTC. This chain connects TRBV9 to TRBJ1-2; TRBD1 is a possible D gene (6 bases). Per the germline V gene, CDR1 is SGDLS and CDR2 is YYNGEE. This CDR3 region has 14 residues. Trimming removed 3 bases from V and 7 bases from J, with 16 bases in between.

The chain carries TRBV6-2 or TRBV6-3 and TRBJ2-2, with 12 bases that match TRBD2. Germline V gene lookup returns CDR1 MNHEY and CDR2 SVGEGT. Losses at the gene ends were 2 bases for V and 3 bases for J; bases not matched to a gene: 1. The CDR3 extends over 16 amino acids. The CDR3 loop reads CASSYRTSGDTGELFF. The CDR3 DNA reads as TGTGCCAGCAGTTACCGGACTAGCGGGGACACCGGGGAGCTGTTTTTT.